This entry features one T cell receptor (beta chain) sequence. This record comes from a study of blood T cell repertoires in COVID-19. Individuals aged roughly 18 to 95 years were recruited from fewer than 30 US areas. Before being deemed recovered, Cohort 3 donors had two negative PCRs, clearance, or symptom resolution. Germline CDR1 and CDR2: MNHNY and SVGAGI (reference sequence). The J segment lost 0 bases and the V segment lost 6 bases, leaving 8 bases of the junction unmatched. The CDR3 consists of 15 residues. Assay used: immunoSEQ multiplex PCR; TCRdb lists only in-frame clones, some missing. The sample has about 160,000 clones, 88% seen once.

The receptor was derived from a woman aged 50 to 60 who had recovered from COVID-19. The sample consisted of PBMCs or T cells enriched from blood (not recorded which). The chain combines TRBV6-6 with TRBJ2-7, with 7 positions matching TRBD1. The CDR3 loop reads CASRRDRGVSYEQYF. CDR3 bases: TGTGCCAGCAGAAGGGACAGAGGGGTCTCCTACGAGCAGTACTTC.